These T cell receptor beta chains were read from a single sample in a study of identifying expanded T cells in peripheral blood. Method: immunoSEQ multiplex PCR; TCRdb's copy keeps in-frame clones and lacks some. The table shows 81,000 or so clones, with about four fifths occurring only once. Material: blood. Source of these receptors: a person aged 18-70 years in good health. CDR3s include the opening cysteine and the closing phenylalanine or tryptophan. The D gene is left open where the match is weak.

V gene: TRBV5-6
D gene: TRBD1
J gene: TRBJ1-4
CDR3 protein: CASSLPGQGNEKLFF
CDR3 DNA: TGTGCCAGCAGCTTGCCGGGACAGGGAAATGAAAAACTGTTTTTT

V gene: TRBV4-1
D gene: -
J gene: TRBJ1-1
CDR3 protein: CASSHGRAKNTEAFF
CDR3 DNA: TGCGCCAGCAGCCATGGGAGGGCTAAGAACACTGAAGCTTTCTTT

V gene: TRBV7-7
D gene: -
J gene: TRBJ2-7
CDR3 protein: CASSRELGTNYEQYF
CDR3 DNA: TGTGCTAGCAGCCGTGAATTGGGGACAAACTACGAGCAGTACTTC

V gene: TRBV28
D gene: -
J gene: TRBJ2-1
CDR3 protein: CASLGRNEQFF
CDR3 DNA: TGTGCCAGTCTAGGACGGAATGAGCAGTTCTTC

V gene: TRBV15
D gene: TRBD2
J gene: TRBJ2-2
CDR3 protein: CATGGGRASGELFF
CDR3 DNA: TGTGCCACCGGGGGCGGGAGGGCCTCCGGGGAGCTGTTTTTT

V gene: TRBV7-6
D gene: -
J gene: TRBJ1-1
CDR3 protein: CASGTNTEAFF
CDR3 DNA: TGTGCCAGCGGAACGAACACTGAAGCTTTCTTT

V gene: TRBV19
D gene: TRBD2
J gene: TRBJ2-2
CDR3 protein: CASSIHTSGLAGRTGELFF
CDR3 DNA: TGTGCCAGTAGTATCCACACTTCAGGACTAGCGGGACGCACCGGGGAGCTGTTTTTT

V gene: TRBV4-2
D gene: -
J gene: TRBJ2-1
CDR3 protein: CASSANLFGEQFF
CDR3 DNA: TGTGCCAGCAGCGCCAACCTCTTTGGTGAGCAGTTCTTC

V gene: TRBV2
D gene: TRBD2
J gene: TRBJ2-7
CDR3 protein: CASRTSGVYEQYF
CDR3 DNA: TGTGCCAGCCGGACTAGCGGGGTCTACGAGCAGTACTTC

V gene: TRBV19
D gene: -
J gene: TRBJ2-2
CDR3 protein: CASSMDANTGELFF
CDR3 DNA: TGTGCCAGTAGTATGGACGCGAACACCGGGGAGCTGTTTTTT

V gene: TRBV7-6
D gene: -
J gene: TRBJ2-3
CDR3 protein: CASSPSTDTQYF
CDR3 DNA: TGTGCCAGCAGCCCGTCCACGGATACGCAGTATTTT

V gene: TRBV5-4
D gene: TRBD1
J gene: TRBJ1-1
CDR3 protein: CASSNGDRGSNTEAFF
CDR3 DNA: TGTGCCAGCAGCAATGGGGACAGGGGGTCGAACACTGAAGCTTTCTTT

V gene: TRBV7-8
D gene: TRBD1
J gene: TRBJ2-7
CDR3 protein: CASSLIPPGQGFGEQYF
CDR3 DNA: TGTGCCAGCAGCCTCATTCCGCCGGGACAGGGTTTCGGGGAGCAGTACTTC

V gene: TRBV4-1
D gene: -
J gene: TRBJ1-2
CDR3 protein: CASSQEAEYGYTF
CDR3 DNA: TGCGCCAGCAGCCAAGAAGCAGAATATGGCTACACCTTC